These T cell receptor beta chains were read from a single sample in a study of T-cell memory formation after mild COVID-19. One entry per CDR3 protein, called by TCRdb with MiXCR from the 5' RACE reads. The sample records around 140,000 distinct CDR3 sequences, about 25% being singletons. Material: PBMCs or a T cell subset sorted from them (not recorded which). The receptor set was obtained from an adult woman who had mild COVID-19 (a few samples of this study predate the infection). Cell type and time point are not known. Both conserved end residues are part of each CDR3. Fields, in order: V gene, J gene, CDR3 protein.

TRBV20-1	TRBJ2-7	CSARNLAGGYEQYF
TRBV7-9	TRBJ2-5	CASSLGRLGEETQYF
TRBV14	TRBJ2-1	CASSPQDRPLYEQFF
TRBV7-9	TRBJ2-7	CASSQPPGMDYEQYF
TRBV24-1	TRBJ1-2	CATSDFSGYGYTF
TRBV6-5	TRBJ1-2	CASSYQTDNYGYTF
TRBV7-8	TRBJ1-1	CASSQHTEAFF
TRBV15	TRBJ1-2	CATSRDSTVWGYTF
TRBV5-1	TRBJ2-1	CASSLLLAGGPNEQFF
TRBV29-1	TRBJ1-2	CSAPGQGTFDYGYTF
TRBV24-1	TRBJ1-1	CATSDAGQAGEAFF
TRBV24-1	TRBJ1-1	CATSEGDTEAFF
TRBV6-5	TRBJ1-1	CASRIQGEYTEAFF
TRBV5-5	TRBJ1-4	CASRFTLSANEKLFF
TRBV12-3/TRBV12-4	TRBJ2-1	CASSSGQGPHYNEQFF
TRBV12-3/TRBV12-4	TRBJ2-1	CASSPLTLLAGGDNEQFF
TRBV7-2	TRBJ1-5	CASSLSGSSRNQPQHF
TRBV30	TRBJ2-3	CAWSLTGGTDTQYF
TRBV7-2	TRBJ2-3	CASNPPTTDTQYF
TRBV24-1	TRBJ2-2	CATSVTGEDTGELFF
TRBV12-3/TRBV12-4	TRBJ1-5	CASSPTGRYQPQHF
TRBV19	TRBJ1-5	CASSIDLYSVQHF
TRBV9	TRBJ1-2	CASSVMADSSYGYTF
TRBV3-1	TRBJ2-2	CASSQGLIGGGELFF
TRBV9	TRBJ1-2	CASSPLSDYGYTF
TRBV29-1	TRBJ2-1	CSIARGEDEQFF
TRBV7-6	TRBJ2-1	CASSLVPVPSYNEQFF
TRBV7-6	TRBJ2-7	CASSLAEGESYEQYF
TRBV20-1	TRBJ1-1	CSARNGAGPPNTEAFF
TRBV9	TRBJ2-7	CASSAGGGGAYEQYF
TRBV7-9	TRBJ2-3	CASVWDLITDTQYF
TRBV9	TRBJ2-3	CASSVPQTGRTDTQYF
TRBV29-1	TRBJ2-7	CSVELLAANTYEQYF
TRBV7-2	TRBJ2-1	CASSLGGSSWLGQFF
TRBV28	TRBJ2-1	CASSLPTAGGLNEQFF
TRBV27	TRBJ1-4	CASSLYGPGGGSNEKLFF
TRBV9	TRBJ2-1	CASSVVPGGQYNEQFF